The 7 T cell receptor beta chains given below trace back to one sample, sequenced in a study of blood T cell repertoires in COVID-19. Measured with immunoSEQ multiplex PCR; TCRdb has only the in-frame clones, and not every one. This table holds over 350,000 clones, approximately 90% found once. The sequenced material came from peripheral blood. These receptors all stem from a woman aged 25 to 39 with active or convalescent COVID-19.

This sequence joins TRBV19 and TRBJ1-2; 8 bases fit TRBD1. The CDR3 covers 13 residues. Germline V lookup: CDR1 LNHDA, CDR2 SQIVND (reference sequence). V trimming: 5 bases; J trimming: 7 bases; junction bases outside the gene matches: 6. The CDR3 nucleotides are TGTGCCAGTAGTGGATCAGGGGGCGGTGGCTACACCTTC. This encodes CASSGSGGGGYTF.

This clone was picked up one time. The rearrangement uses TRBV4-1 and TRBJ1-6; D call uncertain. Per the germline V gene, CDR1 is MGHRA and CDR2 is YSYEKL. The V end was cut by 3 bases, the J end by 0 bases, with 15 bases between. CDR3 length equals 18 residues. The CDR3 loop reads CASSHGSSTSSYNSPLHF. The CDR3 DNA is TGCGCCAGCAGCCACGGGTCCTCGACCAGCTCCTATAATTCACCCCTCCACTTT.

This sequence joins TRBV19 and TRBJ1-1; the D gene is possibly TRBD1 (6 bases). This CDR3 is built from 14 residues. Germline values: CDR1 LNHDA, CDR2 SQIVND (reference sequence). Trimming cost V 5 bases and J 0 bases, with 10 bases left between them. CDR3 sequence reads: CASSSWTVNTEAFF. The DNA for the CDR3 is TGTGCCAGTAGTTCATGGACAGTGAACACTGAAGCTTTCTTT.

This chain joins TRBV6-6 and TRBJ1-1; the match to TRBD1 covers 7 bases. Germline CDR1 is MNHNY and CDR2 is SVGAGI (reference sequence). Unmatched junction bases numbered 4, after V lost 4 bases and J lost 5 bases. The CDR3 loop spans 13 amino acids. The CDR3 nucleotides read TGTGCCAGCAGTTTGTACAGGGGTACTGAAGCTTTCTTT. This codes for CASSLYRGTEAFF.

The V call is TRBV5-4, the J call TRBJ1-3, with D tentatively TRBD1 (5 bases). V was trimmed by 0 bases and J by 4 bases, leaving 11 bases between them. The V gene's germline CDR1 is SGHNT and CDR2 YYREEE (reference sequence). This CDR3 spans 15 amino acids. CDR3: CASSLDARAGNTIYF. The CDR3, as DNA: TGTGCCAGCAGCTTGGATGCCAGGGCAGGAAACACCATATATTTT.

The chain employs TRBV4-2 and TRBJ2-7; 7 bases match TRBD2. Germline loops: CDR1 LGHNA, CDR2 YNFKEQ. V trimming: 3 bases; J trimming: 6 bases; junction bases outside the gene matches: 14. The CDR3 consists of 16 residues. The CDR3 region has the DNA TGTGCCAGCAGCCAGATCATCAGCGGGGCCGCCCGCGAGCAGTACTTC. Protein product: CASSQIISGAAREQYF.

This clone was observed once. The chain employs TRBV27 and TRBJ2-7; the match to TRBD2 covers 9 bases. The junction had 12 bases not matched to a gene; V was cut back by 2 bases and J by 7 bases. The CDR3 consists of 16 residues. The germline CDR1 and CDR2 sequences are MNHEY and SMNVEV (reference sequence). DNA of the CDR3: TGTGCCAGCAGTTTAAGATGGACTAGCGACCCGGGGGAGCAGTACTTC. Translated, it gives CASSLRWTSDPGEQYF.